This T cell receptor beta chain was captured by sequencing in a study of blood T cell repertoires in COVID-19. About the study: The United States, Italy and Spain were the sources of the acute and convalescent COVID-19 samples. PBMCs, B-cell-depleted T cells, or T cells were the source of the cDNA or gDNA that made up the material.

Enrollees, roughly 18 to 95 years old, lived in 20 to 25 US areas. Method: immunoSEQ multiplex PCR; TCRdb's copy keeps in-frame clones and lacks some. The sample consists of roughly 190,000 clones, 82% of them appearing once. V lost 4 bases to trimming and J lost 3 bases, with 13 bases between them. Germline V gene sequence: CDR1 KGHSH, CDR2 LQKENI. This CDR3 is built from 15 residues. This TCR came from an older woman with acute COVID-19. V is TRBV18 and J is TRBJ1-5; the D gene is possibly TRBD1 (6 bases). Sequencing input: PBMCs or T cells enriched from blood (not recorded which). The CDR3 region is CASSQDRLFNQPQHF. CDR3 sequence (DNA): TGTGCCAGCTCACAGGACAGACTCTTCAATCAGCCCCAGCATTTT.